What follows are 29 T cell receptor beta chains derived from one specimen sequenced in a study of CD8+ T cells in alopecia areata. Extracted RNA was reverse transcribed, and the resulting cDNA served as sequencing template. The table came from immunoSEQ multiplex PCR; TCRdb's copy has only in-frame clones and leaves some out. Of 140,000 to 150,000 clones listed, roughly 53% are singletons. Sequencing used CD4+ T cells sorted from blood, obtained at week 0. The receptors here all came from a human donor with alopecia areata.

The sample holds many counts of this clone. The chain links TRBV5-4 to TRBJ2-1; D might be TRBD1 (5 bases). V gave up 4 bases and J gave up 4 bases, with 12 bases separating them. This CDR3 is built from 14 residues. The germline CDR1 and CDR2 sequences are SGHNT and YYREEE (reference sequence). The CDR3 bases are TGTGCCAGCAGCGCCGCAGGGCCATACAATGAGCAGTTCTTC. Residues: CASSAAGPYNEQFF. The variable domain in full, with the rest retrieved from reference TRBV5-4 and TRBJ2-1, is ETGVTQSPTHLIKTRGQQVTLRCSSQSGHNTVSWYQQALGQGPQFIFQYYREEENGRGNFPPRFSGLQFPNYSSELNVNALELDDSALYLCASSAAGPYNEQFFGPGTRLTVL.

The table lists this clone with a count of one. The chain couples TRBV11-2 to TRBJ1-5; D gene uncertain. Trimming shortened V by 0 bases and J by 4 bases, and 4 bases separated the two germline ends. Germline assignment: CDR1 SGHAT and CDR2 FQNNGV. The length of the CDR3 is 13 residues. The CDR3 protein is CASSLDRNQPQHF. CDR3 in DNA: TGTGCCAGCAGCTTAGACAGGAATCAGCCCCAGCATTTT.

This clone was observed a single time. The chain uses TRBV14 and TRBJ2-7; D tentatively fits TRBD1 or TRBD2 (5 bases each). Trimming took 1 base from V and 6 from J, leaving 10 bases between them. Germline assignment: CDR1 SGHDN and CDR2 FVKESK. This CDR3 is 13 amino acids long. The CDR3 sequence: CASSQGQGTEQYF. In DNA form, the CDR3 reads TGTGCCAGCAGCCAAGGCCAAGGGACCGAGCAGTACTTC. Drawing the rest from reference TRBV14 and TRBJ2-7, the complete variable domain is EAGVTQFPSHSVIEKGQTVTLRCDPISGHDNLYWYRRVMGKEIKFLLHFVKESKQDESGMPNNRFLAERTGGTYSTLKVQPAELEDSGVYFCASSQGQGTEQYFGPGTRLTVT.

This chain links TRBV29-1 with TRBJ2-3; 8 bases are a match to TRBD2. Per germline, CDR1 SQVTM and CDR2 ANQGSEA. This CDR3 contains 14 residues. The J segment lost 2 bases and the V segment lost 6 bases, leaving 7 bases of the junction unmatched. The CDR3 nucleotides read TGCAGCGTCGGGGGGGCCACCTACACAGATACGCAGTATTTT. Protein: CSVGGATYTDTQYF.

The rearrangement links TRBV16 to TRBJ2-7; D possibly corresponds to TRBD2 (5 bases). CDR1 is KGHSY and CDR2 is FQNENV in the germline V gene. Trimming pared 4 bases from V and 7 bases from J, leaving 20 bases between. The CDR3 totals 15 residues. In DNA form, the CDR3 reads TGTGCCAGCAGCCCCATTTTTTCAAACGAGGGAGAGCAGTACTTC. It encodes CASSPIFSNEGEQYF.

The chain combines TRBV5-1 with TRBJ1-2; D call uncertain. Germline CDR1 reads SGHRS; CDR2 reads YFSETQ. The CDR3 is 15 amino acids. Between the trimmed V and J ends, which lost 0 bases and 6 bases, there was a span of 15 bases. The CDR3 DNA reads TGCGCCAGCAGCTTGGATCCCCAGGTCCCTCATGGCTACACCTTC. This encodes CASSLDPQVPHGYTF.

This clone turned up a few times. The rearrangement uses TRBV5-1 and TRBJ1-6; D may be TRBD1 (5 bases). Germline V gene sequence: CDR1 SGHRS, CDR2 YFSETQ. V was pared by 7 bases and J by 7 bases, with 12 bases between. The CDR3 consists of 13 residues. Here the CDR3 reads CASARQSNSPLHF. The CDR3 nucleotides read TGCGCCAGCGCACGACAGTCAAATTCACCCCTCCACTTT.

As to this clone: Additional DNA sequences in this sample encode the identical CDR3. This CDR3 is CASSPGPSYEQYF. The CDR3 DNA is TGTGCCAGCTCACCAGGACCGTCCTACGAGCAGTACTTC. The chain couples TRBV18 to TRBJ2-7, with unresolved D. CDR1 is KGHSH, CDR2 LQKENI, per germline. CDR3 length: 13 residues. V was trimmed by 2 bases and J by 1 base, leaving 6 bases between them.

The genes are TRBV29-1 and TRBJ2-3; D possibly corresponds to TRBD1 (5 bases). Germline V gene sequence: CDR1 SQVTM, CDR2 ANQGSEA. The germline V and J ends were trimmed by 6 bases and 2 bases, with 12 bases remaining between them. The length of the CDR3 is 13 residues. The CDR3 is CSVLWGDTDTQYF. The DNA for the CDR3 is TGCAGCGTCCTCTGGGGCGACACAGATACGCAGTATTTT.

The V call is TRBV18, the J call TRBJ2-5; 10 bases fit TRBD1. The germline CDR1 and CDR2 sequences are KGHSH and LQKENI. Trimming at V came to 3 bases and at J to 5 bases, leaving 6 bases not matched to a gene. The CDR3 contains 15 residues. For the CDR3, the DNA is TGTGCCAGCTCACCCCCCGGGACAGGGGATGAGACCCAGTACTTC. Encoded protein: CASSPPGTGDETQYF.

The chain couples TRBV29-1 to TRBJ2-5; TRBD1 aligns across 7 bases. Germline CDR1 is SQVTM and CDR2 is ANQGSEA. With 3 bases clipped from V and 3 bases from J, the junction kept 4 bases outside the gene matches. This CDR3 comprises 13 residues. The CDR3 loop is CSVEWQGEETQYF. The CDR3, as DNA: TGCAGCGTTGAGTGGCAGGGGGAAGAGACCCAGTACTTC.

The CDR3 coding sequence is TGTGCCAGCAGCGCCGATATCGGGGGGCTCGGAGGTGAGCAGTTCTTC. It codes for CASSADIGGLGGEQFF. This chain connects TRBV2 to TRBJ2-1; tentatively, D is TRBD2 (7 bases). The V gene lost 6 bases and the J gene lost 9 bases, with 24 bases spanning the gap. This CDR3 is built from 16 residues. Germline V gene lookup returns CDR1 SNHLY and CDR2 FYNNEI.

This clone was seen just once. At one end, the junction sequence differs from germline, possibly due to a read error. This chain links TRBV2 with TRBJ2-1, with 7 bases aligning to TRBD2. This CDR3 has 12 residues. Per the germline V gene, CDR1 is SNHLY and CDR2 is FYNNEI. CDR3 amino acids: CASSEVGRVHVF. In nucleotides, the CDR3 is TGTGCCAGCAGTGAAGTGGGGAGGGTTCATGTCTTC.

The chain has TRBV5-1 and TRBJ2-2; D might be TRBD2 (5 bases). This CDR3 is built from 16 residues. V lost 4 bases, J lost 4 bases, and 17 bases lay in between. Germline lookup yields CDR1 SGHRS and CDR2 YFSETQ. CDR3 bases: TGCGCCAGCAGCCCAGGCGTAAGCGAGGGCACCGGGGAGCTGTTTTTT. Translating it yields CASSPGVSEGTGELFF.

This chain links TRBV5-1 with TRBJ2-7; maybe TRBD1 (5 bases). Germline values: CDR1 SGHRS, CDR2 YFSETQ. Trimming removed 2 bases at V and 6 bases at J, with 12 bases between. The CDR3 spans 13 residues. The DNA of the CDR3 is TGCGCCAGCAGCTTTGCAGGGTACAGCGAGCAGTACTTC. This codes for CASSFAGYSEQYF.

V is TRBV6-5 and J is TRBJ1-5; D is perhaps TRBD1 (5 bases). From germline, CDR1 is MNHEY and CDR2 SVGAGI. There are 15 residues in the CDR3. V was clipped by 2 bases and J by 2 bases, with 10 bases between them. As DNA, the CDR3 is TGTGCCAGCAGTTACGGGGGATCGGGCAATCAGCCCCAGCATTTT. Translating it yields CASSYGGSGNQPQHF.

The rearrangement joins TRBV30 to TRBJ2-5, with a possible D match to TRBD1 (6 bases). V was clipped by 4 bases and J by 4 bases, with 19 bases between them. Germline V CDR1 and CDR2: GTSNPN, SVGIG (reference sequence). This CDR3 region has 15 residues. In nucleotides, the CDR3 is TGTGCCTGGACGATTATTACAGGGTCGGGAGAGACCCAGTACTTC. Translating gives CAWTIITGSGETQYF. The whole variable domain, remainder taken from reference TRBV30 and TRBJ2-5, is SQTIHQWPATLVQPVGSPLSLECTVEGTSNPNLYWYRQAAGRGLQLLFYSVGIGQISSEVPQNLSASRPQDRQFILSSKKLLLSDSGFYLCAWTIITGSGETQYFGPGTRLLVL.

The chain joins TRBV11-2 to TRBJ1-2; 9 positions agree with TRBD1. V lost 5 bases and J lost 0; bases outside the gene matches: 16. The CDR3 extends over 19 amino acids. Germline loops: CDR1 SGHAT, CDR2 FQNNGV. The CDR3 DNA follows: TGTGCCAGCAGCCGAGCTTCCAGGGACAGGGCCGATTCTAACTATGGCTACACCTTC. It translates to CASSRASRDRADSNYGYTF.

The chain links TRBV7-2 to TRBJ1-2; D call uncertain. The germline CDR1 and CDR2 sequences are SGHTA and FQGNSA. The CDR3 is 10 residues long. Trimming shortened V by 4 bases and J by 4 bases, and 1 base separated the two germline ends. CDR3 nucleotide sequence: TGTGCCAGCAGCTCCTATGGCTACACCTTC. It encodes CASSSYGYTF.

This rearrangement joins TRBV27 to TRBJ2-4, with 14 bases identical to TRBD2. Trimming cost V 5 bases and J 0 bases; bases outside gene matches: 6. Germline assignment: CDR1 MNHEY and CDR2 SMNVEV (reference sequence). The CDR3 spans 18 residues. The DNA of the CDR3 is TGTGCCAGCAGTCCCACGACTAGCGGGGGGGTAGCCAAAAACATTCAGTACTTC. Translation gives CASSPTTSGGVAKNIQYF.

V usage is TRBV7-2 and J usage is TRBJ1-1; D is possibly TRBD1 (6 bases). From germline, CDR1 is SGHTA and CDR2 FQGNSA. This CDR3 is built from 14 residues. Trimming removed 5 bases from V and 6 bases from J, with 16 bases in between. The CDR3 region has the DNA TGTGCCAGCAGCACAACTCCGGGACAACCTGAAGCTTTCTTT. Amino acids: CASSTTPGQPEAFF.

The chain has TRBV6-5 and TRBJ2-6; no clear D. V lost 2 bases and J 0 bases, leaving 5 bases between the germline ends. The CDR3 covers 15 residues. CDR1 and CDR2 (germline): MNHEY, SVGAGI. DNA for the CDR3: TGTGCCAGCAGTTACCAGTACTCTGGGGCCAACGTCCTGACTTTC. Its translation is CASSYQYSGANVLTF.

V usage is TRBV7-3 and J usage is TRBJ1-1; unclear D gene. The germline V gene encodes CDR1 SGHTA and CDR2 FQGTGA. V dropped 5 bases and J dropped 4 bases, with 11 bases sitting between them. CDR3 length: 13 residues. CDR3 residues: CASSASGFTEAFF. The CDR3 DNA sequence: TGTGCCAGCAGCGCCTCAGGTTTCACTGAAGCTTTCTTT.

A few counts support this clone. This sequence joins TRBV6-1 and TRBJ2-4, with TRBD2 matching 7 bases. The CDR3 extends over 14 amino acids. J lost 7 bases, V lost 6 bases, and 9 bases had no gene match. Germline CDR1 reads MNHNS; CDR2 reads SASEGT. CDR3 protein: CASRQDQRGNIQYF. The DNA for the CDR3 is TGTGCCAGCAGACAGGACCAGCGGGGCAACATTCAGTACTTC.

The genes are TRBV30 and TRBJ2-5; TRBD2 matches 15 bases. The J segment lost 2 bases and the V segment lost 0 bases, leaving 7 bases of the junction unmatched. The CDR3 extends over 18 amino acids. Germline V CDR1 and CDR2: GTSNPN, SVGIG (reference sequence). CDR3 nucleotide sequence: TGTGCCTGGAGTGTACTGAGGACTAGCGGGGGGGCTCAAGAGACCCAGTACTTC. Its protein is CAWSVLRTSGGAQETQYF.

This sequence joins TRBV7-2 and TRBJ1-2, with TRBD1 as a possible D gene (5 bases). V lost 5 bases and J 6 bases, leaving 13 bases between the germline ends. In germline, CDR1 is SGHTA, CDR2 FQGNSA. The CDR3 totals 13 residues. The CDR3 region is CASSINQGDGYTF. CDR3 coding DNA: TGTGCCAGCAGCATAAATCAGGGAGATGGCTACACCTTC.

The table lists this clone with a few counts. The chain carries TRBV7-9 and TRBJ2-5; the D is unclear. Germline-derived CDR1 and CDR2 are SEHNR and FQNEAQ (reference sequence). Trimming left V 0 bases short and J 5 bases short, with 19 bases between. This CDR3 has 17 residues. As DNA, the CDR3 is TGTGCCAGCAGCTTAGCCCCGGCCTGGGGTTTGTCGGAGACCCAGTACTTC. Protein product: CASSLAPAWGLSETQYF.

This clone was seen only a few times. This sequence joins TRBV11-2 and TRBJ2-3; D is tentatively TRBD1 or TRBD2 (5 bases each). The CDR3 covers 14 residues. Trimming removed 7 bases from V and 0 bases from J, with 11 bases in between. Germline assignment: CDR1 SGHAT and CDR2 FQNNGV. The CDR3 loop is CASIQGGSTDTQYF. The CDR3 nucleotides read TGTGCCAGCATTCAGGGCGGGAGCACAGATACGCAGTATTTT.

J is TRBJ2-3 and V is TRBV4-2; D not resolved. Trimming removed 2 bases at V and 1 base at J, with 7 bases between. The CDR3 is 14 residues long. CDR1 is LGHNA, CDR2 YNFKEQ, per germline. The CDR3 DNA reads TGTGCCAGCAGCCAATCTGGGCGCACAGATACGCAGTATTTT. Residues: CASSQSGRTDTQYF.